This passage covers 20 T cell receptor beta chains from one sample sequenced in a study of T cell responses to AZD1222 COVID-19 vaccine (dated by TCRdb to about 2021). The protocol used for the library was the immunoSEQ multiplex PCR assay. Entries here come from immuneACCESS through TCRdb and include only in-frame sequences with V and J called. Some clones fail to appear in such tables; in the studies checked, an unresolved V gene covers under half of the shortfall, and the cause of the remainder is unknown. The sample contains tens of thousands of clones, approximately 82% of them found a single time. Together, the top ten hold under 25% of the sample. What the time point label conveys for this sample: baseline before first vaccination. The sequencing used peripheral blood, collected on day 0 of AZD1222 vaccination. These receptor sequences come from an adult in good health.

The V and J genes are TRBV5-1 and TRBJ2-2; 8 bases match TRBD2. With V trimmed by 4 bases and J by 1 base, 6 bases remained unmatched. CDR1 and CDR2 from the germline V gene are SGHRS and YFSETQ. The CDR3 is 16 residues long. The CDR3 protein is CASSVTSGMNTGELFF. The CDR3, as DNA: TGCGCCAGCAGCGTTACTAGCGGCATGAACACCGGGGAGCTGTTTTTT.

The gene calls are TRBV18 and TRBJ1-1; no clear D gene. V lost 5 bases and J lost 0, with 7 bases in between. In germline, CDR1 is KGHSH, CDR2 LQKENI. The CDR3 sequence is 13 residues long. CDR3 region: CASSSDVNTEAFF. CDR3 DNA sequence: TGTGCCAGCTCATCAGACGTGAACACTGAAGCTTTCTTT.

This chain uses TRBV30 with TRBJ2-3, with D possibly matching TRBD2 (5 bases). The CDR3 spans 14 residues. Germline values: CDR1 GTSNPN, CDR2 SVGIG (reference sequence). Trimming cost V 0 bases and J 2 bases, with 9 bases left between them. This CDR3 reads CAWSVGSFTDTQYF. The CDR3 DNA sequence: TGTGCCTGGAGTGTGGGGAGTTTCACAGATACGCAGTATTTT.

The chain recombines TRBV7-2 with TRBJ2-5; 8 nucleotides align to TRBD2. The CDR3 is 15 amino acids. Losses at the gene ends were 4 bases for V and 1 base for J; bases not matched to a gene: 5. Germline V gene lookup returns CDR1 SGHTA and CDR2 FQGNSA. Here the CDR3 DNA reads TGTGCCAGCAGCTCCCGAACTAGCGGCCAAGAGACCCAGTACTTC. Protein product: CASSSRTSGQETQYF.

V usage is TRBV30 and J usage is TRBJ1-6; no reliable D call. The CDR3 is 13 amino acids. Germline CDR1 GTSNPN, CDR2 SVGIG (reference sequence). Trimming removed 2 bases at V and 9 bases at J, with 11 bases between. The CDR3 loop reads CAWSPLGSSPLHF. DNA for the CDR3: TGTGCCTGGAGTCCCCTTGGGTCTTCACCCCTCCACTTT.

The chain combines TRBV27 with TRBJ1-6, with TRBD1 as a possible D gene (5 bases). V was pared by 5 bases and J by 7 bases, with 18 bases between. The CDR3 loop spans 16 amino acids. Looked up from germline, CDR1 is MNHEY and CDR2 is SMNVEV (reference sequence). CDR3 nucleotides: TGTGCCAGCAGTCCGAGACCCCAGGGTGGCAATTCACCCCTCCACTTT. Translated, it gives CASSPRPQGGNSPLHF.

This rearrangement joins TRBV12-5 to TRBJ2-7, with 10 bases identical to TRBD2. Germline V gives CDR1 LGHNT, CDR2 FRNRAP. This CDR3 has 15 amino acids. The V segment lost 3 bases and the J segment 3 bases; nucleotides outside the gene matches: 5. The CDR3 DNA follows: TGTGCTAGTGGTTTCTCGGCTAGCGGGAGCTACGAGCAGTACTTC. Translated: CASGFSASGSYEQYF. The full variable domain, rest sourced from reference TRBV12-5 and TRBJ2-7, is DARVTQTPRHKVTEMGQEVTMRCQPILGHNTVFWYRQTMMQGLELLAYFRNRAPLDDSGMPKDRFSAEMPDATLATLKIQPSEPRDSAVYFCASGFSASGSYEQYFGPGTRLTVT.

The V and J genes are TRBV9 and TRBJ2-3, with D unclear. There are 15 residues in the CDR3. V was trimmed by 1 base and J by 0 bases, leaving 9 bases between them. CDR1 SGDLS and CDR2 YYNGEE come from the germline V gene. In DNA form, the CDR3 reads TGTGCCAGCAGCGTAACGGAGTCTAGCACAGATACGCAGTATTTT. It translates to CASSVTESSTDTQYF.

The chain recombines TRBV27 with TRBJ1-1, with 7 bases that match TRBD1. The CDR3 consists of 16 residues. Germline CDR1 MNHEY, CDR2 SMNVEV (reference sequence). The V segment lost 5 bases and the J segment 1 base; nucleotides outside the gene matches: 10. The chain's CDR3 is CASSAPTGRENTEAFF. CDR3 DNA sequence: TGTGCCAGCAGTGCACCGACAGGGAGAGAGAACACTGAAGCTTTCTTT.

The chain uses TRBV24-1 and TRBJ1-5; no clear D. Trimming took 5 bases from V and 0 from J, leaving 7 bases between them. The germline CDR1 and CDR2 sequences are KGHDR and SFDVKD. This CDR3 is 14 amino acids long. The CDR3: CATSVGLSNQPQHF. For the CDR3, the DNA is TGTGCCACCAGTGTCGGCCTTAGCAATCAGCCCCAGCATTTT.

V gene TRBV11-2 combines with J gene TRBJ2-3, with 7 nucleotides matching TRBD2. The CDR3 contains 15 residues. CDR1 and CDR2 (germline): SGHAT, FQNNGV. Trimming cost V 1 base and J 0 bases; bases outside gene matches: 1. CDR3 coding DNA: TGTGCCAGCAGCTTAGTAGCGGGCAGCACAGATACGCAGTATTTT. It codes for CASSLVAGSTDTQYF.

This chain links TRBV5-4 with TRBJ2-7; D is undetermined. V lost 4 bases and J lost 5, with 7 bases in between. The CDR3 runs to 11 residues. Per germline, CDR1 SGHNT and CDR2 YYREEE (reference sequence). The CDR3, as DNA: TGTGCCAGCAGCCTAATGGACGAGCAGTACTTC. Its protein product is CASSLMDEQYF.

This clone was detected only once. V and J are TRBV11-3 and TRBJ2-1; TRBD2 aligns across 11 bases. The J segment lost 5 bases and the V segment lost 0 bases, leaving 6 bases of the junction unmatched. The CDR3 totals 17 residues. Germline values: CDR1 SGHNT, CDR2 YENEEA. The CDR3 protein is CASSLETTSGRNNEQFF. In DNA, the CDR3 is TGTGCCAGCAGCTTAGAAACAACTAGCGGGAGAAACAATGAGCAGTTCTTC.

The rearrangement links TRBV18 to TRBJ1-3; D gene unclear. Per the germline V gene, CDR1 is KGHSH and CDR2 is LQKENI. The CDR3 is 16 residues long. Trimming took off 3 bases at V and 4 bases at J, with 16 bases between the two ends. CDR3 residues: CASSPSGSEGGNTIYF. In DNA, the CDR3 is TGTGCCAGCTCACCCTCAGGTTCTGAAGGCGGAAACACCATATATTTT.

J is TRBJ2-1 and V is TRBV9; D is undetermined. V was clipped by 4 bases and J by 5 bases, with 13 bases between them. The CDR3 runs to 14 residues. Germline CDR1 SGDLS, CDR2 YYNGEE. This CDR3 reads CASSRALENNEQFF. CDR3 in DNA: TGTGCCAGCAGCCGAGCGTTGGAGAACAATGAGCAGTTCTTC.

The chain combines TRBV29-1 with TRBJ1-4; no firm D call. V lost 7 bases and J 5 bases, leaving 14 bases between the germline ends. The CDR3 loop spans 13 amino acids. Germline CDR1 is SQVTM and CDR2 is ANQGSEA. CDR3 loop: CSAWTTANEKLFF. The CDR3 nucleotides read TGCAGCGCATGGACCACTGCAAATGAAAAACTGTTTTTT.

This clone was detected once. The J gene is TRBJ1-2, the V gene TRBV5-6; the D is unclear. Trimming shortened V by 1 base and J by 8 bases, and 24 bases separated the two germline ends. The germline CDR1 and CDR2 sequences are SGHDT and YYEEEE. The CDR3 totals 17 residues. Here the CDR3 DNA reads TGTGCCAGCAGCTTGACGGCCGGGCGCGGCGAGCTTGGCGGCTACACCTTC. It codes for CASSLTAGRGELGGYTF.

The V call is TRBV6-4, the J call TRBJ2-1; TRBD2 agrees at 12 bases. V gave up 5 bases and J gave up 8 bases; unmatched junction bases: 10. The CDR3 loop spans 16 amino acids. Germline CDR1 MRHNA, CDR2 SNTAGT. DNA of the CDR3: TGTGCCAGCAGTCGACTAGCGGGAGCCAGGGGCGATGAGCAGTTCTTC. This codes for CASSRLAGARGDEQFF.

The chain recombines TRBV4-3 with TRBJ1-2; 7 nucleotides line up with TRBD1. This CDR3 contains 16 residues. The germline V gene has CDR1 LGHNA and CDR2 YSLEER. The V gene end was trimmed by 2 bases and the J gene end by 4 bases; junction bases not matched to a gene: 10. CDR3 sequence (DNA): TGCGCCAGCAGCCAATTAACAGGGGTTTCTGGCTATGGCTACACCTTC. It is translated as CASSQLTGVSGYGYTF.

V usage is TRBV30 and J usage is TRBJ2-2; 8 nucleotides agree with TRBD1. V shed 7 bases, J shed 1 base, and the junction held 5 bases outside the gene matches. The CDR3 covers 14 residues. Germline V gene data show CDR1 as GTSNPN and CDR2 as SVGIG (reference sequence). The CDR3 sequence is CASSGTGNTGELFF. In DNA form, the CDR3 reads TGTGCCTCTTCCGGGACAGGGAACACCGGGGAGCTGTTTTTT.